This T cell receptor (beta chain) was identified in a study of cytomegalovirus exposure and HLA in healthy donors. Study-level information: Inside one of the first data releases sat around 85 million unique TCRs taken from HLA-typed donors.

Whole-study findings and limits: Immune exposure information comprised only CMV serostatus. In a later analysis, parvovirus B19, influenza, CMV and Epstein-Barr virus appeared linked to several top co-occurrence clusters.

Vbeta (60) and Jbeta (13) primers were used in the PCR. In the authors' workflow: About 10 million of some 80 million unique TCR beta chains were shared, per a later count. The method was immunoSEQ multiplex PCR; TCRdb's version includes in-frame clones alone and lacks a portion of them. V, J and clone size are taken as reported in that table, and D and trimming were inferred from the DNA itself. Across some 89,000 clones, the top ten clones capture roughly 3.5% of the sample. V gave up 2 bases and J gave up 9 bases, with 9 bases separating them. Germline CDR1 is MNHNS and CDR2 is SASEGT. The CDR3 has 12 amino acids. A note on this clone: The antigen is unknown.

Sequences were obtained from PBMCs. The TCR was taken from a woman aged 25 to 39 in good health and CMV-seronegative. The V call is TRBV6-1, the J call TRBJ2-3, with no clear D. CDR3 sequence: CASSERGGTQYF. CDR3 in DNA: TGTGCCAGCAGTGAAAGAGGTGGCACGCAGTATTTT.